This is a list of T cell receptor beta chains from one sample in a study of T cell responses to AZD1222 COVID-19 vaccine. The data were produced by immunoSEQ multiplex PCR, yet TCRdb's version contains in-frame clones alone and is incomplete. The sample lists roughly 140,000 clones, 90% occurring once. This specimen consisted of peripheral blood, obtained on day 0 of AZD1222 vaccination. These receptors were obtained from an adult in good health. Both conserved end residues are part of each CDR3. Fields, in order: J gene, clone size, V gene, CDR3 protein. Not every row has a clone size; where given, it reads once, few, many or a size class.

TRBJ1-1 . TRBV7-9 CASSSPYRGERAFF
TRBJ1-2 . TRBV29-1 CSVEDRNGYTF
TRBJ1-1 few TRBV2 CASHRQALRAEAFF
TRBJ2-6 . TRBV27 CASSASVSGANVLTF
TRBJ1-1 . TRBV28 CASSAGTDDTEAFF
TRBJ2-7 . TRBV28 CASNRLAGGVYEQYF
TRBJ2-7 . TRBV28 CASSLRAYEQYF
TRBJ2-7 . TRBV28 CASRGDSYEQYF
TRBJ2-5 . TRBV5-8 CASSRGAGGFQETQYF
TRBJ1-5 . TRBV19 CASSMWKQKNQPQHF
TRBJ2-7 . TRBV7-9 CASSRSNTYEQYF
TRBJ1-6 . TRBV7-9 CASSKPGAYNSPLHF
TRBJ2-7 once TRBV13 CASSTRDRIYEQYF
TRBJ1-1 . TRBV14 CASSQLGRSTEAFF
TRBJ1-4 . TRBV24-1 CATSDFPGEKLFF
TRBJ1-2 once TRBV5-1 CASSLTGPNSPGNGYTF
TRBJ2-1 . TRBV15 CATSFPIREQFF
TRBJ2-1 . TRBV19 CASTPGLAGEGGSYNEQFF
TRBJ2-5 . TRBV28 CASSSPGRSPSTQYF
TRBJ2-7 few TRBV11-2 CASSKGTGSWEQYF
TRBJ2-1 . TRBV20-1 CSASKRGRNEQFF
TRBJ2-6 . TRBV5-1 CASSLQLSGANVLTF
TRBJ2-5 once TRBV11-2 CASSSSGLQETQYF
TRBJ1-5 . TRBV19 CASSTYSGQGEQPQHF
TRBJ1-2 . TRBV15 CATSRTGTGDGYTF
TRBJ1-4 . TRBV6-5 CASSWRGRHTNEKLFF
TRBJ2-3 . TRBV3-1/TRBV3-2 CASSQGSSTDTQYF
TRBJ2-1 few TRBV19 CASTETSGNRNEQFF
TRBJ1-4 once TRBV10-3 CAISDRGRRGEKLFF
TRBJ1-5 . TRBV27 CASSLTGNSNQPQHF
TRBJ2-1 . TRBV28 CASGGLAGVLDEQFF
TRBJ2-3 . TRBV5-4 CASREAGRSTDTQYF
TRBJ2-3 . TRBV4-1 CASSQARVGGTDTQYF
TRBJ2-2 . TRBV15 CATSARLAGGYTGELFF
TRBJ2-1 once TRBV7-3 CASSLFGGGQRFEQFF
TRBJ1-3 . TRBV7-2 CASSSRGGTISGNTIYF
TRBJ2-7 . TRBV30 CALRKAGQGAYEQYF
TRBJ2-6 . TRBV4-3 CASSQKTDPGANVLTF
TRBJ2-3 . TRBV28 CASSTRGGGTDTQYF
TRBJ1-1 few TRBV6-4 CASSDQENTEAFF
TRBJ2-2 . TRBV11-3 CASSPRNTGELFF
TRBJ1-2 once TRBV18 CASSPYPGQQANYGYTF
TRBJ1-1 . TRBV10-3 CAISEGREREAFF
TRBJ2-5 . TRBV6-1 CASSEVPGLAGGPAQETQYF
TRBJ1-6 . TRBV10-3 CAISGGAGRHNSPLHF
TRBJ1-5 . TRBV7-8 CASSLGRGVGETISNQPQHF